This is a list of T cell receptor beta chains from one sample in a study of blood T cell repertoires in COVID-19. The protocol was immunoSEQ multiplex PCR, while the TCRdb copy is restricted to in-frame clones and leaves out a portion. The data hold some 260,000 clones, with roughly four fifths observed a single time. The specimen sequenced was PBMCs or T cells enriched from blood (not recorded which). These receptors were obtained from a man younger than 40 with acute COVID-19. Each CDR3 is given with its conserved first and last residue. A D gene is named only where the DNA matches it firmly. For some rows the clone size is stated as once, few or many, or as a class when expanded; others skip it.

J gene	D gene	V gene	clone size	CDR3 DNA	CDR3 protein
TRBJ2-4	NA	TRBV11-3	NA	TGTGCCAGCAGCTTAGCGGAGGGACAGAAAAACATTCAGTACTTC	CASSLAEGQKNIQYF
TRBJ1-3	TRBD1	TRBV27	NA	TGTGCCAGCACTATAACCCAGGGGGCAGGAAACACCATATATTTT	CASTITQGAGNTIYF
TRBJ2-3	NA	TRBV15	NA	TGTGCCACCGGGGCTACTAGCACAGATACGCAGTATTTT	CATGATSTDTQYF
TRBJ2-5	TRBD2	TRBV28	NA	TGTGCCAGCAGTTTTCTCCGGGGGGGCCGCGAGACCCAGTACTTC	CASSFLRGGRETQYF
TRBJ1-4	TRBD1	TRBV18	NA	TGTGCCAGCTCACCACCAAACAGGGGAGCAACTAATGAAAAACTGTTTTTT	CASSPPNRGATNEKLFF
TRBJ2-5	TRBD2	TRBV2	NA	TGTGCCAGCATTCAGGGACTAGCTATAGGGGGGCAAGAGACCCAGTACTTC	CASIQGLAIGGQETQYF
TRBJ2-1	NA	TRBV11-2	NA	TGTGCCAGCAAAGGTCTAGTAGTTAACAATGAGCAGTTCTTC	CASKGLVVNNEQFF
TRBJ2-1	NA	TRBV4-1	NA	TGCGCCAGCAGCCATAACCCTGGGGAGAACCGAGAGCAGTTCTTC	CASSHNPGENREQFF
TRBJ2-1	NA	TRBV5-1	NA	TGTGCCAGCAGCTTGGCCTTAACGGGGGAGAGTAATGAGCAGTTCTTC	CASSLALTGESNEQFF
TRBJ1-2	NA	TRBV3-1/TRBV3-2	NA	TGTGCCAGCAGCCAATGGGACATAGGCTACACCTTC	CASSQWDIGYTF
TRBJ2-1	TRBD1	TRBV13	NA	TGTGCCAGCAGCCCCCGGACAGGGGTGGCCAATGAGCAGTTCTTC	CASSPRTGVANEQFF
TRBJ2-1	TRBD1	TRBV24-1	NA	TGTGCCACCCTCTCTGGACAGGGTGGGAATGAGCAGTTCTTC	CATLSGQGGNEQFF
TRBJ1-1	NA	TRBV19	NA	TGTGCCAGTAGTATTCTTAACGTAGGGGCTGCGGCTTTCTTT	CASSILNVGAAAFF
TRBJ2-3	TRBD2	TRBV5-6	once	TGTGCCAGCAGCCTATACCGGCGGGGGGACACAGATACGCAGTATTTT	CASSLYRRGDTDTQYF
TRBJ1-5	NA	TRBV27	NA	TGTGCCAGCAGTTACCAAGACACCAATCAGCCCCAGCATTTT	CASSYQDTNQPQHF
TRBJ1-1	NA	TRBV30	NA	TGTGCCTGGAGTCAGTATCGGGGGGGACGACAGACTGAAGCTTTCTTT	CAWSQYRGGRQTEAFF
TRBJ2-1	TRBD1	TRBV5-6	NA	TGTGCCAGCAGCTTGTGGACAGGGTCTAGGAATGAGCAGTTCTTC	CASSLWTGSRNEQFF
TRBJ2-1	NA	TRBV7-2	NA	TGTGCCAGCAGCTTTAACTACAATGAGCAGTTCTTC	CASSFNYNEQFF
TRBJ2-5	NA	TRBV5-1	NA	TGCGCCAGCAGCTTGTCGGTGAACCTCCCTTCAAAAGAGACCCAGTACTTC	CASSLSVNLPSKETQYF
TRBJ2-2	NA	TRBV7-3	once	TGTGCCAGCAGCCTAGGACTCTCCGGGGAGCTGTTTTTT	CASSLGLSGELFF
TRBJ1-2	NA	TRBV7-3	NA	TGTGCCAGCAGTTCAAACCAGTACTATGGCTACACCTTC	CASSSNQYYGYTF
TRBJ1-1	TRBD1	TRBV7-9	once	TGTGCCAGCAGACCCGGGACAGAGCACACTGAAGCTTTCTTT	CASRPGTEHTEAFF
TRBJ1-4	NA	TRBV5-5	NA	TGTGCCAGCAGCTTACCTCAGGGCACTAATGAAAAACTGTTTTTT	CASSLPQGTNEKLFF
TRBJ1-1	NA	TRBV2	few	TGTGCCAGCAGTACGGGGGGGGCGAACACTGAAGCTTTCTTT	CASSTGGANTEAFF
TRBJ2-2	TRBD2	TRBV9	NA	TGTGCCAGCAGCGTAGTGGGAGCGGGAGTTTTTGCCGGGGAGCTGTTTTTT	CASSVVGAGVFAGELFF
TRBJ2-1	TRBD2	TRBV7-9	many	TGTGCCAGCAGCTCTAGGGCGGGGGGGCGAAATGAGCAGTTCTTC	CASSSRAGGRNEQFF